This paragraph reports one TCR beta chain. Its specificity is unknown. These data belong to a study of long-term antiretroviral therapy in people with HIV. Overall study results and limits: An increase in diversity followed ART, yet levels stayed below transplant donor controls. At every time point, clones expanded before ART dominated the repertoire. Among HIV repertoires, CDR3 length ranges were narrower than those of controls.

Trimming cost V 4 bases and J 2 bases, with 15 bases left between them. CDR1 is MNHNS, CDR2 SASEGT, per germline. The length of the CDR3 is 15 residues. With survey level as its setting, the immunoSEQ assay was v3.0. Each sample had sequencing targeting about 35,000-50,000 T-cell genomes. Profiled with immunoSEQ multiplex PCR; TCRdb holds only in-frame clones, not every one. In the table there are about 14,000 clones, about 80% of which are singletons. This receptor was taken from a middle-aged man with HIV. This sample comprised unsorted PBMCs, obtained 1.3 years before starting antiretroviral therapy. The V call is TRBV6-1, the J call TRBJ2-7, with D possibly matching TRBD2 (7 bases). The CDR3 protein is CASSGPRGGPYEQYF. CDR3 nucleotide sequence: TGTGCCAGCAGTGGGCCAAGGGGGGGTCCCTACGAGCAGTACTTC.